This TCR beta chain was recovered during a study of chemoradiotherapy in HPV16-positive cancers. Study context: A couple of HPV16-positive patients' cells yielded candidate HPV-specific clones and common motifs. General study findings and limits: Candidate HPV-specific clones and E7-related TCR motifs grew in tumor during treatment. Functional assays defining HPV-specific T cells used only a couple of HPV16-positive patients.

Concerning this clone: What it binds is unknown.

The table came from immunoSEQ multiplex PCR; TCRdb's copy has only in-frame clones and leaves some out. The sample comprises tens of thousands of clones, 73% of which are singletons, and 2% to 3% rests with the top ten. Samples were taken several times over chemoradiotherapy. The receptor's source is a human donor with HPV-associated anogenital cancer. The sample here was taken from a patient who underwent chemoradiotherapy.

DNA for the CDR3: TGCGCCAGCAGTCAGTACGTCACCGGGGAGCTGTTTTTT. Translation: CASSQYVTGELFF. V and J are TRBV4-3 and TRBJ2-2; D unresolved. Germline V gene sequence: CDR1 LGHNA, CDR2 YSLEER. The CDR3 is made up of 13 amino acids. Trimming shortened V by 6 bases and J by 4 bases, and 9 bases separated the two germline ends.